The TCR beta chain described here comes from a study of T cells after yellow fever vaccination. Study-level background: Fractions of low cell number were prepared using SMART-Seq v4 Ultra Low Input.

Findings and caveats of the study: The study re-detected most primary-vaccination clones after the booster (roughly 95% CD4, roughly 90% CD8). There was a possibility that FACS-sorted repertoires contained abundant clonotypes contaminating from the bulk population.

Remarks on this clonotype: Its antigen is currently unknown.

CDR1 is SGHTA and CDR2 is FQGNSA in the germline V gene. The CDR3 has 14 residues. V gave up 4 bases and J gave up 4 bases, with 11 bases separating them. Using its own MiXCR run on the 5' RACE reads, TCRdb lists one record per CDR3 protein. The sample yields roughly 180,000 distinct CDR3 sequences, approximately 6% seen once. The chain uses TRBV7-2 and TRBJ1-5; D is undetermined. The TCR comes from a young man who received the YFV17D yellow fever vaccine. The sequenced sample was CD4+ T cells sorted from PBMCs, obtained on the day of the first yellow fever vaccination. The DNA for the CDR3 is TGTGCCAGCAGCTCTGTGGGGTTTAATCAGCCCCAGCATTTT. Protein sequence: CASSSVGFNQPQHF.